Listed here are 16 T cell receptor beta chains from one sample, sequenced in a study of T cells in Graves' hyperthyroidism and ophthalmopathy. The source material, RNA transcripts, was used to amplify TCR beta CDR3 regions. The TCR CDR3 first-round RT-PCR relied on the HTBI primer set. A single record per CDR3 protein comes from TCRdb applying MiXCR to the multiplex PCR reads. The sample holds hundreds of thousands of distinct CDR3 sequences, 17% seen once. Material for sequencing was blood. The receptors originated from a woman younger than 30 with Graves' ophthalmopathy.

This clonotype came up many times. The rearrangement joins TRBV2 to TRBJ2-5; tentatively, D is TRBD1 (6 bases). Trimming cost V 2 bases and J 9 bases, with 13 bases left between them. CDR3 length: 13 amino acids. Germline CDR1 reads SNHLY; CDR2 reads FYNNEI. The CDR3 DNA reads TGTGCCAGCAGTGAATGGTTAGAGGGGGCCCAGTACTTC. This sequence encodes CASSEWLEGAQYF.

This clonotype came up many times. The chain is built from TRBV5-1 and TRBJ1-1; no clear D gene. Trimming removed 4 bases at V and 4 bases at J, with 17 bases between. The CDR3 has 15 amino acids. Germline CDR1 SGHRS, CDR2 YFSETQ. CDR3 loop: CASSPERYGFTEAFF. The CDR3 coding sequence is TGCGCCAGCAGCCCCGAAAGGTATGGCTTCACTGAAGCTTTCTTT. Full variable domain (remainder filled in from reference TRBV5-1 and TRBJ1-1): KAGVTQTPRYLIKTRGQQVTLSCSPISGHRSVSWYQQTPGQGLQFLFEYFSETQRNKGNFPGRFSGRQFSNSRSEMNVSTLELGDSALYLCASSPERYGFTEAFFGQGTRLTVV.

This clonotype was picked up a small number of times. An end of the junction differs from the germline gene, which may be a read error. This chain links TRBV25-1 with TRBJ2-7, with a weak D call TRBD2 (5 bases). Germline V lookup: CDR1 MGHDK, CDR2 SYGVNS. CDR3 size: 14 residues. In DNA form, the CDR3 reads TGTGCCAGCAGTGAATATGCGGGCTCCAACGAGCAGTACTTC. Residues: CASSEYAGSNEQYF.

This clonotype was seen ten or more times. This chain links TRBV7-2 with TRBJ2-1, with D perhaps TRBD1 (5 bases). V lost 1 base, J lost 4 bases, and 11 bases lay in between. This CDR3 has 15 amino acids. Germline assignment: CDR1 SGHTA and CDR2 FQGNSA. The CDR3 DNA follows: TGTGCCAGCAGCTTAGGGACACCACAATACAATGAGCAGTTCTTC. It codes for CASSLGTPQYNEQFF.

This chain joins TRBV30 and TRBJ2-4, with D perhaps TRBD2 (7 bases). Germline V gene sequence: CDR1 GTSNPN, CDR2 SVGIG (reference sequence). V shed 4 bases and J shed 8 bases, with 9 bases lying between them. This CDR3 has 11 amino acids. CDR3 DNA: TGTGCCTGGAAGGGGGGGGACATTCAGTACTTC. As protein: CAWKGGDIQYF.

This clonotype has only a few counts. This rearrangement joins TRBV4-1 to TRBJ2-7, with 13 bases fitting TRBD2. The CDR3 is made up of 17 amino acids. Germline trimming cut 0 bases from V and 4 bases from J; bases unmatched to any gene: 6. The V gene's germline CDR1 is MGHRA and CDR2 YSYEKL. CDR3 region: CASSQDGGLAGEYEQYF. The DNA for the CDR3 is TGCGCCAGCAGCCAAGATGGTGGACTAGCGGGAGAGTACGAGCAGTACTTC.

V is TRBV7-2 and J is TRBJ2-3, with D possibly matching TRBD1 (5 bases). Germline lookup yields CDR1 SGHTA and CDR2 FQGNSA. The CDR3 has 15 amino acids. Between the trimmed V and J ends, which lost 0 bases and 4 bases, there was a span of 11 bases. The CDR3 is CASSLASRGPDTQYF. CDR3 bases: TGTGCCAGCAGCTTAGCGAGTAGGGGCCCAGATACGCAGTATTTT.

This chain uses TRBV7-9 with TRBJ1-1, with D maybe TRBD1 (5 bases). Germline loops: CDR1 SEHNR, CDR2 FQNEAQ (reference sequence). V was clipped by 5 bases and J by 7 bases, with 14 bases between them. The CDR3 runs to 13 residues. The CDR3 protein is CASSPGTDHEAFF. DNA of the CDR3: TGTGCCAGCAGCCCCGGGACGGACCATGAAGCTTTCTTT. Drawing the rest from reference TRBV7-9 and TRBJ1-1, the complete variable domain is DTGVSQNPRHKITKRGQNVTFRCDPISEHNRLYWYRQTLGQGPEFLTYFQNEAQLEKSRLLSDRFSAERPKGSFSTLEIQRTEQGDSAMYLCASSPGTDHEAFFGQGTRLTVV.

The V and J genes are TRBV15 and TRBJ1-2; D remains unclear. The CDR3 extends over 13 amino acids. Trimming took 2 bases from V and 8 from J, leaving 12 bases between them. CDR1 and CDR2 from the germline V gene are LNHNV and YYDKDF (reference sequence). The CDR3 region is CATSRLIQEGYTF. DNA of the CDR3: TGTGCCACCAGCAGACTTATTCAGGAAGGCTACACCTTC.

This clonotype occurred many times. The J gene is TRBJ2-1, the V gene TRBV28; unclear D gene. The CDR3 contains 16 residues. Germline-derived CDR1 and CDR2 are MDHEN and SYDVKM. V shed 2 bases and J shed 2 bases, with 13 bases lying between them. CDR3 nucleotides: TGTGCCAGCAGTTTAACCGGATCCGAGCCCTACAATGAGCAGTTCTTC. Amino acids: CASSLTGSEPYNEQFF.

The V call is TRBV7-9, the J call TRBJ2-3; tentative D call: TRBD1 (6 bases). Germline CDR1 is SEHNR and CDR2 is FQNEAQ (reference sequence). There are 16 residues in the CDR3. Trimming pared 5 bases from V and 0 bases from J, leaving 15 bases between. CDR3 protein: CASSLTGTSSTDTQYF. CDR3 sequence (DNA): TGTGCCAGCAGCCTCACCGGGACAAGTAGCACAGATACGCAGTATTTT.

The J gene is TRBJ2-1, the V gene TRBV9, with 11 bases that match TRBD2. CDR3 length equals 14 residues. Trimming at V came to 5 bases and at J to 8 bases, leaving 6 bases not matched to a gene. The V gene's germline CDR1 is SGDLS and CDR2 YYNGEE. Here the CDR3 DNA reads TGTGCCAGCAGTTTAGCGGGAGGGCCCCATGAGCAGTTCTTC. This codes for CASSLAGGPHEQFF.

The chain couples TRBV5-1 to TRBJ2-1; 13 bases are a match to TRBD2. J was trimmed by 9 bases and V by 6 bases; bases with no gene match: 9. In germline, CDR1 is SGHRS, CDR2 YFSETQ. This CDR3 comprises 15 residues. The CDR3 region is CASTPLAGGIGEQFF. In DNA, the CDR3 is TGCGCCAGCACCCCACTAGCGGGAGGGATCGGTGAGCAGTTCTTC.

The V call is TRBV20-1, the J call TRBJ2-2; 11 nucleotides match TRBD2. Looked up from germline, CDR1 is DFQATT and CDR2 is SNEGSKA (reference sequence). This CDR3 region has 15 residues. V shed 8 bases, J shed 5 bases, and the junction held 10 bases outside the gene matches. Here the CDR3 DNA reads TGCAGTTGTAGCGGGGGGGCTTCTGGGACCGGGGAGCTGTTTTTT. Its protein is CSCSGGASGTGELFF.

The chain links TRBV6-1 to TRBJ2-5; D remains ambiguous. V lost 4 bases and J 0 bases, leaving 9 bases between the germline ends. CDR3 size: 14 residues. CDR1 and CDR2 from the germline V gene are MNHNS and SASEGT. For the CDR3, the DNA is TGTGCCAGCAGTGGGAAGGCCTACCAAGAGACCCAGTACTTC. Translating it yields CASSGKAYQETQYF.

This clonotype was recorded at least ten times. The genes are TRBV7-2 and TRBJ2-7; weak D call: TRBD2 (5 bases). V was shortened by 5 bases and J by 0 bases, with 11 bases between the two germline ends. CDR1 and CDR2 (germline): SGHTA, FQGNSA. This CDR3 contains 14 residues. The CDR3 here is CASSQDWNSYEQYF. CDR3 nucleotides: TGTGCCAGCAGCCAGGACTGGAACTCCTACGAGCAGTACTTC.